The T cell receptor (beta chain) under discussion was sequenced for a study of CD8 T cells in Susac syndrome. Negative isolation was used for CD8+ and CD4+ T cells, and FACS enrichment was applied to TEMRA cells. Worth noting for this clonotype: The antigen is not known.

V was pared by 3 bases and J by 1 base, with 6 bases of the junction left unmatched. This CDR3 spans 15 amino acids. Germline CDR1 DFQATT, CDR2 SNEGSKA (reference sequence). Broader study findings: The greatest CD8+ clonal expansion in Susac occurred in TEMRA cells and in active patients.

With random hexamers, roughly 0.45 to 1 ug RNA was reverse transcribed. TCRdb re-called the immunoSEQ multiplex PCR reads with MiXCR, one entry per CDR3 protein. The table lists tens of thousands of distinct CDR3 sequences, around 93% of them singletons. The clonotype comes from a human donor with Susac syndrome. V usage is TRBV20-1 and J usage is TRBJ2-7; 10 bases map to TRBD2. Sequenced sample: CD8+ T cells from PBMCs. This CDR3 is CSASPLAGLSYEQYF. CDR3 DNA sequence: TGCAGTGCTAGTCCACTAGCGGGACTATCCTACGAGCAGTACTTC.